The 10 T cell receptor beta chains in this list originate from one sample, sequenced in a study of Tregs in tolerant kidney transplant recipients. Sequencing was performed with immunoSEQ multiplex PCR; in TCRdb, only in-frame clones are kept and a portion is missing. The table includes roughly 250,000 clones, 65% to 85% detected once. Material: CD4+ T cells from blood. All receptors derive from a human donor in good health.

The CDR3 nucleotides are TGTGCCAGCAGAAATAGGGAGGGGATCTACGAGCAGTACTTC. This sequence encodes CASRNREGIYEQYF. J is TRBJ2-7 and V is TRBV6-5; 7 nucleotides line up with TRBD2. Germline V gene sequence: CDR1 MNHEY, CDR2 SVGAGI. CDR3 length: 14 residues. V lost 6 bases, J lost 3 bases, and 8 bases stayed unmatched.

There are a few counts of this clone. In DNA, the CDR3 is TGTGCCAGCAGTGAAAATACGGGCAGGGGGTTTTTT. Its protein is CASSENTGRGFF. The rearrangement uses TRBV2 and TRBJ1-4, with a weak D call TRBD1 (6 bases). This CDR3 has 12 amino acids. The germline V gene has CDR1 SNHLY and CDR2 FYNNEI. Deletions cut 2 bases from V and 16 bases from J, with 14 bases between.

A note on this clone: The same CDR3 arises from other DNA sequences in this sample as well. The J gene is TRBJ1-5, the V gene TRBV7-8; 9 bases line up with TRBD1. The CDR3 has 15 residues. Losses at the gene ends were 3 bases for V and 4 bases for J; bases not matched to a gene: 4. Germline V gene lookup returns CDR1 SGHVS and CDR2 FQNEAQ. This CDR3 is CASSLAGTGNQPQHF. The CDR3, as DNA: TGTGCCAGCAGCTTGGCCGGGACAGGGAATCAGCCCCAGCATTTT.

The chain is built from TRBV7-8 and TRBJ1-1, with a possible D match to TRBD1 (6 bases). Trimming pared 4 bases from V and 5 bases from J, leaving 14 bases between. The CDR3 is 14 residues long. CDR1 and CDR2 (germline): SGHVS, FQNEAQ. The CDR3 region has the DNA TGTGCCAGCAGCTCGGTCAGGGGTCTGACTGAAGCTTTCTTT. It specifies CASSSVRGLTEAFF.

The chain uses TRBV5-1 and TRBJ1-6; D is unclear. CDR3 length: 16 residues. V shed 0 bases and J shed 0 bases, with 7 bases lying between them. The germline CDR1 and CDR2 sequences are SGHRS and YFSETQ. The CDR3 DNA sequence: TGCGCCAGCAGCTTGGCCGCGAGCTCCTATAATTCACCCCTCCACTTT. Protein sequence: CASSLAASSYNSPLHF.

The V call is TRBV6-5, the J call TRBJ2-3; D is possibly TRBD2 (5 bases). The V gene lost 4 bases and the J gene lost 3 bases, with 14 bases spanning the gap. CDR3 length equals 15 residues. CDR1 is MNHEY and CDR2 is SVGAGI in the germline V gene. In DNA form, the CDR3 reads TGTGCCAGCAGTTGGTCTGACTATCGAACAGATACGCAGTATTTT. The encoded protein is CASSWSDYRTDTQYF.

The chain links TRBV5-1 to TRBJ2-1; no definite D call. CDR3 length: 14 residues. Trimming removed 0 bases at V and 6 bases at J, with 10 bases between. Germline CDR1 is SGHRS and CDR2 is YFSETQ. DNA for the CDR3: TGCGCCAGCAGCTTGGGGAACTCCGCCAATGAGCAGTTCTTC. This sequence encodes CASSLGNSANEQFF.

J is TRBJ2-2 and V is TRBV13, with D hard to call. Per germline, CDR1 PRHDT and CDR2 FYEKMQ (reference sequence). Trimming took 3 bases from V and 3 from J, leaving 14 bases between them. The CDR3 is 16 residues long. This CDR3 reads CASSLRPDADTGELFF. CDR3 DNA sequence: TGTGCCAGCAGCTTGAGGCCGGACGCCGACACCGGGGAGCTGTTTTTT.

The rearrangement links TRBV10-2 to TRBJ1-5; a weak D match, TRBD1 (6 bases). The germline V gene has CDR1 WSHSY and CDR2 SAAADI. V gave up 2 bases and J gave up 5 bases, with 10 bases separating them. This CDR3 region has 14 residues. As DNA, the CDR3 is TGCGCCAGCAGTGAGGGGACAAATTATCAGCCCCAGCATTTT. Translating it yields CASSEGTNYQPQHF.

The V and J genes are TRBV7-3 and TRBJ2-1; 8 positions match TRBD2. This CDR3 comprises 16 residues. CDR1 and CDR2 from the germline V gene are SGHTA and FQGTGA. The V and J ends lost 1 base and 3 bases, in that order; junction bases with no gene match: 5. The CDR3 coding sequence is TGTGCCAGCAGCTTAAGTGCGAGCGGGGGCTACAATGAGCAGTTCTTC. This gives the protein CASSLSASGGYNEQFF. Full variable domain (missing parts from reference TRBV7-3 and TRBJ2-1): GAGVSQTPSNKVTEKGKYVELRCDPISGHTALYWYRQSLGQGPEFLIYFQGTGAADDSGLPNDRFFAVRPEGSVSTLKIQRTERGDSAVYLCASSLSASGGYNEQFFGPGTRLTVL.